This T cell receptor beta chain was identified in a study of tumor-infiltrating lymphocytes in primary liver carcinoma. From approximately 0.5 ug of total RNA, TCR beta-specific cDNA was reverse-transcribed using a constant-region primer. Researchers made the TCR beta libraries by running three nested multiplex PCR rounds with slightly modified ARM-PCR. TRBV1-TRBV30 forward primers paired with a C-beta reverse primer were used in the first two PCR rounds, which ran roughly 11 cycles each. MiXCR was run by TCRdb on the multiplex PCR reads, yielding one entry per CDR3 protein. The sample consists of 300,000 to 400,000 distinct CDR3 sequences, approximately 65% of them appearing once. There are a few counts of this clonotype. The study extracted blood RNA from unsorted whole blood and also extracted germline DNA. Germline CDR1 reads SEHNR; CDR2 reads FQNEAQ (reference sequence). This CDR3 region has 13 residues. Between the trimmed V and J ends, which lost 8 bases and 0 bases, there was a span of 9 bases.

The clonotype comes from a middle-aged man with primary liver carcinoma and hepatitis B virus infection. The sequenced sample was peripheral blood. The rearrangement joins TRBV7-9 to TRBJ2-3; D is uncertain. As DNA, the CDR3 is TGTGCCAGCCTACTCGGGAGCACAGATACGCAGTATTTT. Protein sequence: CASLLGSTDTQYF.